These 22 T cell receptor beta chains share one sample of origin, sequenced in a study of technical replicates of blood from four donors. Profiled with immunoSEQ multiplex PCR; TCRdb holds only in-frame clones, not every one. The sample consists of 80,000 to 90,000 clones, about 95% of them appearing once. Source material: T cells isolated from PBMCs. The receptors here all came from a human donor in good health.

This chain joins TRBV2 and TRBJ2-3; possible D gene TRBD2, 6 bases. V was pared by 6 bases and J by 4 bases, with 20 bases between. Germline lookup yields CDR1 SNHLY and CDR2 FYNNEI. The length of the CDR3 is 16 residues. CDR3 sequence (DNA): TGTGCCAGCAGCGGAGGGCAGCGGCGGGACCCAGATACGCAGTATTTT. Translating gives CASSGGQRRDPDTQYF.

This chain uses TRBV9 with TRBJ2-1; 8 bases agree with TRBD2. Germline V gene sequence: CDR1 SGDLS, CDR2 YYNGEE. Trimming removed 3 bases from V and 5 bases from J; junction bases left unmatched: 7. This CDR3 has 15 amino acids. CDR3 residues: CASSGRLAHDNEQFF. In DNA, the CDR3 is TGTGCCAGCAGCGGTAGACTAGCGCATGACAATGAGCAGTTCTTC. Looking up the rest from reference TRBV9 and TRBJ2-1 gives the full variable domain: DSGVTQTPKHLITATGQRVTLRCSPRSGDLSVYWYQQSLDQGLQFLIQYYNGEERAKGNILERFSAQQFPDLHSELNLSSLELGDSALYFCASSGRLAHDNEQFFGPGTRLTVL.

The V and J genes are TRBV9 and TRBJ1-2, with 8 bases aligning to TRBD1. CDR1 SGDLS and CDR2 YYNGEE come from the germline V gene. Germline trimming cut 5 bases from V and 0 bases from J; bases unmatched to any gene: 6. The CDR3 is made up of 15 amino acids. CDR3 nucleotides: TGTGCCAGCAGTAGACAGGGGCTCTCTAACTATGGCTACACCTTC. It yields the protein CASSRQGLSNYGYTF.

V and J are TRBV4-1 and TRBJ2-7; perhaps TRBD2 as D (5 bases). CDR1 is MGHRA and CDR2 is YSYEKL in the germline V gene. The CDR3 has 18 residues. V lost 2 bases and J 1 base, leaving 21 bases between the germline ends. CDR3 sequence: CASSQREDREVLSYEQYF. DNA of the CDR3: TGCGCCAGCAGCCAACGGGAAGATCGTGAGGTTCTTTCCTACGAGCAGTACTTC.

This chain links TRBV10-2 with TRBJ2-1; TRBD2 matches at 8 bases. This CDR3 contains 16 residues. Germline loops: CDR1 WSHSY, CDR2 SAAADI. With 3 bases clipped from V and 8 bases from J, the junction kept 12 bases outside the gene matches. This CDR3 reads CASSDPTSGRLDEQFF. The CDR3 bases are TGCGCCAGCAGTGACCCTACTAGCGGAAGGCTCGATGAGCAGTTCTTC.

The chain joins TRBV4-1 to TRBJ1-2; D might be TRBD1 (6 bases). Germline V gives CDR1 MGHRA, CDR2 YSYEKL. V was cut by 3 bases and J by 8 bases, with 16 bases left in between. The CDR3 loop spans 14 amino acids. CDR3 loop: CASSQVPGDGGYTF. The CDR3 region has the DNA TGCGCCAGCAGCCAGGTTCCAGGGGACGGCGGCTACACCTTC.

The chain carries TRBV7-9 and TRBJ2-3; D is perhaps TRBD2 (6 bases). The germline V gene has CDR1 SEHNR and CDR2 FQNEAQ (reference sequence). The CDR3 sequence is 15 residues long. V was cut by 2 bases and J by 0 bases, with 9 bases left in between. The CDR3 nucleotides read TGTGCCAGCAGCTTAAGTAGCGGCAGCACAGATACGCAGTATTTT. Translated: CASSLSSGSTDTQYF.

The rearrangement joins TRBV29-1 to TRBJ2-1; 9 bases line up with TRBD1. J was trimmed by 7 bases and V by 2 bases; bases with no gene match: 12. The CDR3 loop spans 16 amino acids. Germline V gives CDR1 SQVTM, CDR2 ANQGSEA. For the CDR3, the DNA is TGCAGCGTTGAACGAGCCGGGACAGGGCTTCTTAATGAGCAGTTCTTC. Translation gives CSVERAGTGLLNEQFF.

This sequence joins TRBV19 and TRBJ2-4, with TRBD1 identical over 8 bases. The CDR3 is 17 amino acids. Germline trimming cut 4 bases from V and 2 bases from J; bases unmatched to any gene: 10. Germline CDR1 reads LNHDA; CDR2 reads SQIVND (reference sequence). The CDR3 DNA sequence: TGTGCCAGTAGTACCCCAGGGGGCCAAGGACCCAAAAACATTCAGTACTTC. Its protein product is CASSTPGGQGPKNIQYF.

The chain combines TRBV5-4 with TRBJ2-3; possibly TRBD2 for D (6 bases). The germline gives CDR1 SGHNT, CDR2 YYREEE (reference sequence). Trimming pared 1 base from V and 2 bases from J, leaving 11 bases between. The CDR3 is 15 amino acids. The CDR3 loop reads CASSLLVADTDTQYF. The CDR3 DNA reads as TGTGCCAGCAGCTTGTTGGTAGCGGACACAGATACGCAGTATTTT.

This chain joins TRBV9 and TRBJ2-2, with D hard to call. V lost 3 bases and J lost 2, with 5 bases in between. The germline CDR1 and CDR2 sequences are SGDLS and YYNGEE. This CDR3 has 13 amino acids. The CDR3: CASSDYNTGELFF. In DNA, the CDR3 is TGTGCCAGCAGCGACTACAACACCGGGGAGCTGTTTTTT.

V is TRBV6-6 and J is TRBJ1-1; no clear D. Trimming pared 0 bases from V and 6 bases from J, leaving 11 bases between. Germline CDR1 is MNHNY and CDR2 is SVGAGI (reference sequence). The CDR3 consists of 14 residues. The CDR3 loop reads CASSYSAGVAEAFF. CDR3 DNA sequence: TGTGCCAGCAGTTACTCTGCCGGGGTCGCTGAAGCTTTCTTT.

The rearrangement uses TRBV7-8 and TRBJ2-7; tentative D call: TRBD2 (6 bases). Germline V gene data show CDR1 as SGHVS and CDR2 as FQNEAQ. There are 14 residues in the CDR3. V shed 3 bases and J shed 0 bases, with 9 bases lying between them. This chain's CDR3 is CASSFGGSSYEQYF. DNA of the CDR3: TGTGCCAGCAGCTTTGGGGGGAGCTCCTACGAGCAGTACTTC.

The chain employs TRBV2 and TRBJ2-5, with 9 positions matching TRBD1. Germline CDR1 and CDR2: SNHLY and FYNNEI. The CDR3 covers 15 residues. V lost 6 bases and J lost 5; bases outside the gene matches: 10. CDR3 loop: CASRGQGLSIETQYF. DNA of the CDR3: TGTGCCAGCAGGGGACAGGGTCTTTCTATCGAGACCCAGTACTTC.

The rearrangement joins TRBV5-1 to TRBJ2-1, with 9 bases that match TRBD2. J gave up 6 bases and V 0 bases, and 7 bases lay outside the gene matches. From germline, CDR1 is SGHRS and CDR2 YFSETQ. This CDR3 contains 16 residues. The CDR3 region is CASSLEGLAGSNEQFF. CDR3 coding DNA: TGCGCCAGCAGCTTGGAGGGGCTAGCGGGAAGCAATGAGCAGTTCTTC.

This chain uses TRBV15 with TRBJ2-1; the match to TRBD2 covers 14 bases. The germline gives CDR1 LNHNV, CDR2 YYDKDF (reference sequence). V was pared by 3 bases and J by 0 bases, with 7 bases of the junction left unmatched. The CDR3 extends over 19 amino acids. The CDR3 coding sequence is TGTGCCACCAGCAGCCCCACGGGACTAGCGGGGGCCTCCTACAATGAGCAGTTCTTC. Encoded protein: CATSSPTGLAGASYNEQFF.

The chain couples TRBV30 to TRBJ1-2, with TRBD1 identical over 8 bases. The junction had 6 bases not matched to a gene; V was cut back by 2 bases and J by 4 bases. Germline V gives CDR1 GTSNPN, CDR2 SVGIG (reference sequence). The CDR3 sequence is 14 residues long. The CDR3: CAWSRQGAGYGYTF. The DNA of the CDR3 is TGTGCCTGGAGTCGCCAGGGGGCAGGCTATGGCTACACCTTC.

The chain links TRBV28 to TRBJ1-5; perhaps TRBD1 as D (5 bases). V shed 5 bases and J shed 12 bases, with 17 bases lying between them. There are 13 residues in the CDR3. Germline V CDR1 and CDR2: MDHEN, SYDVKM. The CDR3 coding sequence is TGTGCCAGCAGTGACCAACAGGAGGGGCTCCAGCATTTT. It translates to CASSDQQEGLQHF. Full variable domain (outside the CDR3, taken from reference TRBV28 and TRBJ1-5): DVKVTQSSRYLVKRTGEKVFLECVQDMDHENMFWYRQDPGLGLRLIYFSYDVKMKEKGDIPEGYSVSREKKERFSLILESASTNQTSMYLCASSDQQEGLQHFGDGTRLSIL.

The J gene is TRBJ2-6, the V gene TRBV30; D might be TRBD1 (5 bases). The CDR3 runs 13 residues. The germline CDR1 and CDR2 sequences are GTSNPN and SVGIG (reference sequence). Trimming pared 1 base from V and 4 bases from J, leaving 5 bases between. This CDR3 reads CAWSAGGANVLTF. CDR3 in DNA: TGTGCCTGGAGTGCAGGGGGGGCCAACGTCCTGACTTTC.

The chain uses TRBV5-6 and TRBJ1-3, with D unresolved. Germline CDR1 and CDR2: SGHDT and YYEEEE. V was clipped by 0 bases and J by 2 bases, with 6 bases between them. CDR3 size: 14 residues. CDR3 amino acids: CASSLAGPGNTIYF. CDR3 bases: TGTGCCAGCAGCTTGGCGGGTCCTGGAAACACCATATATTTT.

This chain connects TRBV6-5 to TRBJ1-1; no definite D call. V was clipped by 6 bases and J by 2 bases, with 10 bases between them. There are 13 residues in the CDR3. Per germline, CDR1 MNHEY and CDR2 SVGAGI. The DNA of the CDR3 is TGTGCCAGCAGCATAACAGTTAACACTGAAGCTTTCTTT. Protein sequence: CASSITVNTEAFF.

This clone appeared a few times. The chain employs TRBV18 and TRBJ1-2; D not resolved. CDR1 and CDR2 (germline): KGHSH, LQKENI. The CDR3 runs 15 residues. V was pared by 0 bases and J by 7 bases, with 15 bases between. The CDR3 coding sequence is TGTGCCAGCTCACCACCATCCGTATTGGCGGTTGGCTACACCTTC. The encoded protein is CASSPPSVLAVGYTF.